The TCR beta chain described here comes from a study of T cell responses to AZD1222 COVID-19 vaccine (dated by TCRdb to the early 2020s). Looking at the study overall: TCR sequencing covered roughly 230 trial participants: 207 given two doses of AZD1222 and 26 given two doses of MenACWY control vaccine. Enrollment into the trials was organized by age into subgroups of 18-55, 56-69 and 70-plus years, and those subgroups contained approximately 150, 30 and 60 TCR-sequenced participants, respectively. Results and caveats for the whole study, not just this receptor: Participants were mostly white British, with more females than males. The authors suggested clonal diversity may have been underestimated. No day 14 peak-response samples were available, so repertoires were characterized only after the peak T cell response. A significant rise in spike-specific TCR breadth and depth was observed after two AZD1222 doses relative to day 0 and relative to MenACWY recipients. The whole spike protein was spanned by vaccine-associated CD4 TCRs, and dominant responses were seen in regions 160-218 and 743-854. Reportedly, almost half of the unique spike-specific TCRs recognized epitopes lying outside the regions that are mutated in the B.1.351 and B.1.1.7 variants. The 56-69-year group was small, and its depth increase did not reach significance, likely because of low power. Only five to seven AZD1222 recipients were SARS-CoV-2 seropositive at baseline, limiting conclusions about previously exposed vaccinees.

The time point label here, explained by the study, means: about 28 days (+/-7) after the second vaccine dose. Because spike-specific TCR depth and breadth did not differ between the two schedules, AZD1222 recipients who got a second dose at roughly 4 weeks were pooled with those who got a second dose at roughly 12 weeks. Samples from vaccinated people were obtained from the UK trials COV001 and COV002, which included a single-blind randomized controlled phase 2/3 trial of AZD1222 (ChAdOx1 nCoV-19) in healthy adults. Trial participant PBMC samples were collected at day 0 and day 28 after the second dose for TCRbeta chain sequencing. Of note for this clone: The antigen this receptor binds is unknown. No clone much larger than this one lies a single base away; base qualities are absent.

The CDR3 regions of human TCRbeta chains were analyzed by immunosequencing. For the original study's pipeline: TCRs in the repertoires were compared against a reference library of SARS-CoV-2-specific TCRs that had been generated with the MIRA antigen-specificity platform. Breadth was defined as the fraction of unique TCRs that were SARS-CoV-2-associated. Depth was defined as the fraction of total T cells that were SARS-CoV-2-associated. Using the MIRA data, every spike-specific TCR was mapped to the spike region that the TCR reacted to and assigned to either a CD4 or a CD8 class. Log10-transformed breadth and depth values were compared by one-way ANOVA with Sidak's multiple comparisons tests. TCRdb stores this immuneACCESS table with in-frame sequences only. Part of the clones is absent; in the studies checked, under half of the shortfall reflects unresolved V genes, and no reason is known for the rest. The V and J calls and clone size come from that table; D and trimming were worked out from the DNA. The sample includes some 86,000 clones, with approximately 90% observed a single time. Approximately 5% of the sample goes to the ten largest clones.

The clonotype was recovered from an adult who received the AZD1222 COVID-19 vaccine. The sample consisted of peripheral blood, taken 28 days after the second AZD1222 dose.

At the DNA level, the sequence is TGTGCCAGTAGTATAGACTACCAGCGCACTGAAGCTTTCTTT. Its protein is CASSIDYQRTEAFF. The chain is made from TRBV19 and TRBJ1-1; the D gene is not confidently resolved. In the germline V gene (reference sequence), CDR1 corresponds to LNHDA and CDR2 to SQIVND. From the cysteine through the phenylalanine, the CDR3 covers 14 amino acids. The kept DNA is CDR3 alone, 42 bases in frame from the first base. The germline ends are 9 bases apart after V is trimmed by 0 bases and J by 4 bases.